The T cell receptor beta chain under discussion was sequenced for a study of T cells in Graves' hyperthyroidism and ophthalmopathy (dated by TCRdb to about 2019). With respect to the entire study: Peripheral blood was sampled at the time of initial diagnosis, prior to any treatment. To identify TCR V-J signatures that set the groups apart, the researchers used a discovery cohort of 100 or so patients, made up of 40 to 45 with Graves' ophthalmopathy and 55 to 65 with stable Graves' hyperthyroidism. An independent validation cohort of under 20 hyperthyroidism patients and about 15 patients who later progressed to ophthalmopathy tested prospective prediction of ophthalmopathy. The 100 discovery patients were randomly split 7:3 into training and test sets. In addition, the study compared T-cell repertoires in thyroid tissue and in blood from about six Graves' hyperthyroidism patients. Following sampling, methimazole starting at 30 mg daily was given to hyperthyroidism patients, and high-dose intravenous methylprednisolone was given to ophthalmopathy patients. The paper reports TCR Vbeta CDR3 sequencing of 130 to 150 peripheral blood samples: 40 or so ophthalmopathy, under 85 hyperthyroidism and around 17 progressor patients.

Amplification of TCR beta CDR3 regions was carried out from RNA transcripts. The first round of RT-PCR for the TCR CDR3 was performed with the HTBI primer set and the Qiagen OneStep RT-PCR kit. Libraries were constructed in a second round of multiplex PCR, after which size selection and purification were performed. Sequencing of the libraries was done on an Illumina HiSeq2000 using paired-end 100 bp reads. In the authors' own workflow: SOAPnuke was used to process the raw data, removing reads that contained adapters or uncalled bases, had a mean Phred below 15, or lacked an exact match to the constant primer or identifier. COPE v1.2.5 was used to merge high-quality paired reads, and clonotypes were defined as unique nucleotide sequences. Clonotypes were aligned to IMGT TRBV, TRBD and TRBJ reference segments using MiTCR v1.1. Only V-J combinations with frequency above 0.0001, covering 99% to 99.2% of repertoires, were analysed. The TCS score was defined as the ratio of F50 (clonal expansion) to E x V (chaos), calculated using BLOSUM62-based TCRdist between CDR3 peptides within each V-J. Welch's t-statistics and random forest reduced fewer than 550 V-J features to 10 to 15, which were used in a naive Bayes classifier (R e1071). TCRdb applied fastp at Q25 and MiXCR to the public reads, then kept only in-frame beta chains. Rows are unified per CDR3 protein, each entry keeping the most common DNA and genes. None of the V and J calls come from the authors' own analysis; TCRdb made them. This sample gives under 600,000 distinct CDR3 sequences in total; about a sixth of them show up just once. Clones ranked in the top ten supply around 3.5% of the sample.

This clonotype appeared a few times. Its antigen is not yet known. Base qualities were left out, and no much larger clone turns up one base away. Counted from cysteine to phenylalanine, this CDR3 has 15 amino acids. The only DNA kept is the CDR3, 45 bases in frame from the first base. The CDR1 and CDR2 encoded by the germline V gene are SGDLS and YYNGEE. Ends trimmed: V by 1 base, J by 8 bases; bases unmatched to a gene: 6. Beyond this particular receptor, the publication reports: In validation, the model predicted progression to ophthalmopathy with 55% to 71% sensitivity and roughly 72% specificity, a median of approximately 6.5 months before onset. No statistical method was used to set the sample size in advance, and investigators knew the group allocation. Ophthalmopathy was separated from stable hyperthyroidism by a 13 V-J signature model, with around 90% sensitivity and just over 81% specificity obtained in cross-validation and 80%/75% obtained in testing. Blood samples also contained most of the expanded thyroid clonotypes (frequency above 0.001), which suggests that blood repertoires may reflect thyroid immune responses.

Ophthalmopathy patients had moderately to severely active disease, with a Clinical Activity Score of 3 or more, a NOSPECS grade of 4 or more, and a disease duration of less than 3 months. The study excluded patients with uncontrolled infections, other autoimmune diseases, pregnancy or lactation. Diagnoses were based on clinical symptoms, serum thyroxine and TRAb, thyroid ultrasound and orbital computed tomography. Ficoll-Paque density gradient centrifugation was used to isolate PBMCs from under 11 ml of fresh peripheral blood. Total RNA was extracted with Trizol reagent, and quality was checked on an Agilent 2100 Bioanalyzer.

Sequenced: blood. This sequence was found in a woman aged 40 to 50 with Graves' ophthalmopathy. In this chain, TRBV9 is recombined with TRBJ1-6; a stretch of 7 junction bases matches TRBD1. The sequenced DNA is TGTGCCAGCAGCGTATCCCAGGGGGAACATTCACCCCTCCACTTT. The translation is CASSVSQGEHSPLHF.